The count of the clone carrying this T cell receptor beta chain is one. Its antigen is not identified. The sample is drawn from a study of CD8 T cells in Susac syndrome. Reverse transcription used roughly 0.5 to 1 ug RNA and random hexamers. An immunoSEQ multiplex PCR amplified TCR beta CDR3 over 54 Vbeta and 13 Jbeta. TCRdb re-called the immunoSEQ multiplex PCR reads with MiXCR, one entry per CDR3 protein. The sample includes about 210,000 distinct CDR3 sequences, 95% seen only once; the top ten take around 0.08%. Trimming removed 2 bases at V and 1 base at J, with 5 bases between. The CDR3 sequence is 13 residues long. The V gene's germline CDR1 is MNHEY and CDR2 SVGAGI. In contrast to the negatively isolated CD8+ and CD4+ T cells, TEMRA cells were FACS-enriched. Broader study findings: Acknowledgment was made by the study that its TCR sequencing and HLA analysis involved a relatively small number of individuals.

The sequenced sample was CD4+ T cells from PBMCs. V and J are TRBV6-5 and TRBJ1-1; D possibly corresponds to TRBD1 (5 bases). This receptor was taken from a human donor with multiple sclerosis. The CDR3 sequence: CASSYRGNTEAFF. The CDR3 nucleotides are TGTGCCAGCAGTTACAGGGGGAACACTGAAGCTTTCTTT.